These T cell receptor beta chains were read from a single sample in a study of T cell responses to AZD1222 COVID-19 vaccine. TCRdb's copy holds only in-frame clones and misses some; the assay was immunoSEQ multiplex PCR. The sample holds 130,000 to 150,000 clones; about 91% are singletons and the top ten take approximately 1.5%. The material was peripheral blood, obtained on day 0 of AZD1222 vaccination. Receptor source: an adult in good health. Both conserved end residues are part of each CDR3. The D gene is left open where the match is weak. Clone size is shown for a subset of rows, as once, few, many or a class of expanded clone.

d_call: -; clone_size: -; v_call: TRBV30; j_call: TRBJ1-1; cdr3_aa: CAWSGGGQQYGAFF; cdr3_nt: TGTGCCTGGAGTGGAGGTGGACAGCAATATGGAGCTTTCTTT
d_call: TRBD1; clone_size: -; v_call: TRBV19; j_call: TRBJ1-5; cdr3_aa: CASSIRQGNSNQPQHF; cdr3_nt: TGTGCCAGTAGTATTAGACAGGGAAATAGCAATCAGCCCCAGCATTTT
d_call: -; clone_size: -; v_call: TRBV27; j_call: TRBJ2-1; cdr3_aa: CASGIRGPANEQFF; cdr3_nt: TGTGCCAGCGGAATTAGGGGACCAGCCAATGAGCAGTTCTTC
d_call: -; clone_size: -; v_call: TRBV6-4; j_call: TRBJ1-4; cdr3_aa: CASSDERGGNEKLFF; cdr3_nt: TGTGCCAGCAGTGACGAACGAGGAGGGAATGAAAAACTGTTTTTT
d_call: TRBD2; clone_size: -; v_call: TRBV20-1; j_call: TRBJ2-1; cdr3_aa: CSASSSGTTYEQFF; cdr3_nt: TGCAGTGCTAGTTCCAGCGGGACGACGTATGAGCAGTTCTTC
d_call: -; clone_size: -; v_call: TRBV7-2; j_call: TRBJ1-1; cdr3_aa: CASSLGPGNTEAFF; cdr3_nt: TGTGCCAGCAGCTTAGGGCCGGGCAACACTGAAGCTTTCTTT
d_call: -; clone_size: once; v_call: TRBV27; j_call: TRBJ2-1; cdr3_aa: CASYSVRQALGYYEQFF; cdr3_nt: TGTGCCAGCTATAGCGTCCGACAGGCCCTAGGGTATTATGAGCAGTTCTTC
d_call: -; clone_size: -; v_call: TRBV28; j_call: TRBJ2-7; cdr3_aa: CASSSPPGPYEQYF; cdr3_nt: TGTGCCAGCAGTTCCCCACCGGGACCCTACGAGCAGTACTTC
d_call: -; clone_size: -; v_call: TRBV12-3/TRBV12-4; j_call: TRBJ2-7; cdr3_aa: CASSRGVLAYF; cdr3_nt: TGTGCCAGCAGTCGCGGGGTTCTTGCGTACTTC
d_call: -; clone_size: -; v_call: TRBV19; j_call: TRBJ2-7; cdr3_aa: CASSDRMSYEQYF; cdr3_nt: TGTGCCAGTAGCGACAGGATGTCCTACGAGCAGTACTTC
d_call: TRBD1; clone_size: once; v_call: TRBV10-3; j_call: TRBJ2-7; cdr3_aa: CASGTGINEQYF; cdr3_nt: TGTGCCTCCGGGACAGGGATCAACGAGCAGTACTTC
d_call: -; clone_size: once; v_call: TRBV29-1; j_call: TRBJ1-1; cdr3_aa: CSSRGGIGTEAFF; cdr3_nt: TGCAGCTCTCGGGGGGGCATTGGCACTGAAGCTTTCTTT
d_call: -; clone_size: once; v_call: TRBV7-9; j_call: TRBJ2-1; cdr3_aa: CASSLNNEQFF; cdr3_nt: TGTGCCAGCAGCTTAAACAATGAGCAGTTCTTC
d_call: -; clone_size: -; v_call: TRBV3-1/TRBV3-2; j_call: TRBJ1-3; cdr3_aa: CASSQESGVAGNTIYF; cdr3_nt: TGTGCCAGCAGCCAAGAATCCGGGGTTGCTGGAAACACCATATATTTT
d_call: -; clone_size: few; v_call: TRBV29-1; j_call: TRBJ1-2; cdr3_aa: CSVVANYGYTF; cdr3_nt: TGCAGCGTTGTAGCTAACTATGGCTACACCTTC
d_call: -; clone_size: -; v_call: TRBV19; j_call: TRBJ2-1; cdr3_aa: CASTGDNEQFF; cdr3_nt: TGTGCCAGTACTGGGGACAATGAGCAGTTCTTC
d_call: -; clone_size: -; v_call: TRBV9; j_call: TRBJ2-2; cdr3_aa: CASSVGSHVPGELFF; cdr3_nt: TGTGCCAGCAGCGTCGGCTCCCACGTACCCGGGGAGCTGTTTTTT
d_call: TRBD2; clone_size: -; v_call: TRBV6-4; j_call: TRBJ2-3; cdr3_aa: CASSARGAGRTDTQYF; cdr3_nt: TGTGCCAGCAGTGCCCGAGGAGCGGGGAGGACAGATACGCAGTATTTT
d_call: -; clone_size: -; v_call: TRBV12-3/TRBV12-4; j_call: TRBJ1-2; cdr3_aa: CASSLDSELGYTF; cdr3_nt: TGTGCCAGCAGTTTAGATTCTGAGTTAGGCTACACCTTC
d_call: TRBD2; clone_size: -; v_call: TRBV27; j_call: TRBJ2-7; cdr3_aa: CASSLQSRGAYEQYF; cdr3_nt: TGTGCCAGCAGCCTTCAGTCCCGGGGGGCCTACGAGCAGTACTTC
d_call: -; clone_size: -; v_call: TRBV6-5; j_call: TRBJ1-2; cdr3_aa: CASSYYGTGYGYTF; cdr3_nt: TGTGCCAGCAGTTACTACGGGACGGGATATGGCTACACCTTC
d_call: -; clone_size: -; v_call: TRBV6-2/TRBV6-3; j_call: TRBJ2-2; cdr3_aa: CASSWIQNTGELFF; cdr3_nt: TGTGCCAGCAGTTGGATACAGAACACCGGGGAGCTGTTTTTT
d_call: -; clone_size: -; v_call: TRBV25-1; j_call: TRBJ1-1; cdr3_aa: CASSESPLTEAFF; cdr3_nt: TGTGCCAGCAGTGAATCTCCGTTGACTGAAGCTTTCTTT
d_call: -; clone_size: -; v_call: TRBV9; j_call: TRBJ2-3; cdr3_aa: CASSVGGRSTDTQYF; cdr3_nt: TGTGCCAGCAGCGTAGGAGGACGGAGCACAGATACGCAGTATTTT
d_call: -; clone_size: -; v_call: TRBV30; j_call: TRBJ2-7; cdr3_aa: CAWSTGQRMPREYF; cdr3_nt: TGTGCCTGGAGTACCGGGCAACGCATGCCGAGGGAGTACTTC
d_call: -; clone_size: -; v_call: TRBV28; j_call: TRBJ2-2; cdr3_aa: CASRRLTGELFF; cdr3_nt: TGTGCCAGCAGACGACTCACCGGGGAGCTGTTTTTT
d_call: -; clone_size: -; v_call: TRBV19; j_call: TRBJ1-1; cdr3_aa: CASSPRVLNTEAFF; cdr3_nt: TGTGCCAGTAGTCCCCGGGTCTTGAACACTGAAGCTTTCTTT
d_call: -; clone_size: -; v_call: TRBV6-5; j_call: TRBJ2-1; cdr3_aa: CASSASGTPYNEQFF; cdr3_nt: TGTGCCAGCAGCGCAAGTGGCACGCCCTACAATGAGCAGTTCTTC
d_call: -; clone_size: -; v_call: TRBV27; j_call: TRBJ1-1; cdr3_aa: CASITHAGTTEAFF; cdr3_nt: TGTGCCAGCATTACCCACGCAGGCACCACTGAAGCTTTCTTT
d_call: -; clone_size: -; v_call: TRBV19; j_call: TRBJ2-1; cdr3_aa: CASSIQQSSYNEQFF; cdr3_nt: TGTGCCAGTAGTATCCAACAGAGCTCCTACAATGAGCAGTTCTTC
d_call: -; clone_size: -; v_call: TRBV24-1; j_call: TRBJ1-2; cdr3_aa: CATSIGGAGYGYTF; cdr3_nt: TGTGCCACCAGTATCGGGGGCGCGGGCTATGGCTACACCTTC
d_call: TRBD2; clone_size: -; v_call: TRBV9; j_call: TRBJ2-1; cdr3_aa: CASSENSGVNEQFF; cdr3_nt: TGTGCCAGCAGCGAAAATAGCGGGGTAAATGAGCAGTTCTTC
d_call: TRBD1; clone_size: -; v_call: TRBV27; j_call: TRBJ1-2; cdr3_aa: CASSRSSRDRDEGYTF; cdr3_nt: TGTGCCAGCTCCCGCAGCTCTCGGGACAGGGACGAAGGCTACACCTTC
d_call: -; clone_size: -; v_call: TRBV7-9; j_call: TRBJ1-1; cdr3_aa: CASSTGTTNTEAFF; cdr3_nt: TGTGCCAGCAGTACCGGGACAACGAACACTGAAGCTTTCTTT
d_call: -; clone_size: -; v_call: TRBV28; j_call: TRBJ1-5; cdr3_aa: CASSFFADQPQHF; cdr3_nt: TGTGCCAGCAGTTTTTTTGCAGATCAGCCCCAGCATTTT
d_call: TRBD2; clone_size: once; v_call: TRBV19; j_call: TRBJ2-5; cdr3_aa: CASSIGGLAGLETQYF; cdr3_nt: TGTGCCAGTAGTATAGGGGGACTAGCGGGACTGGAGACCCAGTACTTC
d_call: -; clone_size: -; v_call: TRBV4-1; j_call: TRBJ2-2; cdr3_aa: CASSQDGGRTGELFF; cdr3_nt: TGCGCCAGCAGCCAAGATGGCGGACGCACCGGGGAGCTGTTTTTT
d_call: -; clone_size: -; v_call: TRBV3-1/TRBV3-2; j_call: TRBJ1-1; cdr3_aa: CASSHPTGYTEAFF; cdr3_nt: TGTGCCAGCAGCCATCCTACAGGGTACACTGAAGCTTTCTTT
d_call: -; clone_size: -; v_call: TRBV7-6; j_call: TRBJ1-4; cdr3_aa: CASSQRAGPNEKLFF; cdr3_nt: TGTGCCAGCAGCCAGAGGGCCGGGCCTAATGAAAAACTGTTTTTT
d_call: TRBD1; clone_size: once; v_call: TRBV10-3; j_call: TRBJ2-1; cdr3_aa: CANSFGQGTYNEQFF; cdr3_nt: TGTGCCAACTCTTTCGGACAGGGAACCTACAATGAGCAGTTCTTC
d_call: -; clone_size: -; v_call: TRBV7-6; j_call: TRBJ2-7; cdr3_aa: CASSLWDGTYEQYF; cdr3_nt: TGTGCCAGCAGCTTATGGGACGGGACCTACGAGCAGTACTTC
d_call: -; clone_size: -; v_call: TRBV9; j_call: TRBJ2-6; cdr3_aa: CASSSRDTRSGANVLTF; cdr3_nt: TGTGCCAGCAGCTCGCGGGACACGCGCTCTGGGGCCAACGTCCTGACTTTC
d_call: -; clone_size: -; v_call: TRBV15; j_call: TRBJ2-7; cdr3_aa: CATRSRSSYEQYF; cdr3_nt: TGTGCCACCCGTTCACGGAGCTCCTACGAGCAGTACTTC
d_call: TRBD1; clone_size: -; v_call: TRBV28; j_call: TRBJ1-3; cdr3_aa: CASSLPSWDRTGNTIYF; cdr3_nt: TGTGCCAGCAGTTTGCCATCCTGGGACAGAACAGGAAACACCATATATTTT
d_call: -; clone_size: -; v_call: TRBV29-1; j_call: TRBJ1-2; cdr3_aa: CSVVTFGGYGYTF; cdr3_nt: TGCAGCGTTGTGACGTTTGGGGGATATGGCTACACCTTC